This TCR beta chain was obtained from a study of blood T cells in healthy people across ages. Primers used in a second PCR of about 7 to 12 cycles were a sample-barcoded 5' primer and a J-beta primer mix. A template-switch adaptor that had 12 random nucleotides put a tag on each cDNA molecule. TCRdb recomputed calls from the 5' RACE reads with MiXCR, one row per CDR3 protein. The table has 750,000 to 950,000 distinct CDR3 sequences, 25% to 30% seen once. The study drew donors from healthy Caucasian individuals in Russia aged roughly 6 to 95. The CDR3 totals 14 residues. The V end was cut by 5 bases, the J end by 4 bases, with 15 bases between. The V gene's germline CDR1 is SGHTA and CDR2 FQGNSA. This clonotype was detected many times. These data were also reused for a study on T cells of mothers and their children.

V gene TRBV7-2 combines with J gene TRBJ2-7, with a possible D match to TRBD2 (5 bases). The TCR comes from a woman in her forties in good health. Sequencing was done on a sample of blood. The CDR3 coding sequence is TGTGCCAGCAGCACTGGACTGGGAAAATACGAGCAGTACTTC. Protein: CASSTGLGKYEQYF.